The rows below give T cell receptor beta chains drawn from one sample of a study of post-analysis software for immune sequencing data. MiXCR was run by TCRdb on the PCR reads, yielding one entry per CDR3 protein. The repertoire holds about 460,000 distinct CDR3 sequences, with approximately 45% as singletons. Sequencing input: blood. These receptors originate from a girl aged 10-17 years with multiple sclerosis. Each CDR3 is given with its conserved first and last residue. D genes are given only for firm matches. Some rows mark clone size as missing; the rest say once, few, many or name a class of expanded clone.

TRBV12-3/TRBV12-4	NA	NA	TRBJ2-5	CANSFELRETQYF	TGTGCCAACAGTTTCGAGCTGAGAGAGACCCAGTACTTC
TRBV29-1	once	TRBD2	TRBJ2-1	CSVDSMIAGGREQFF	TGCAGCGTTGATAGCATGATAGCGGGAGGTCGCGAGCAGTTCTTC
TRBV6-1	few	NA	TRBJ2-3	CASSRSTETTDTQYF	TGTGCCAGCAGTAGATCGACAGAAACCACAGATACGCAGTATTTT
TRBV20-1	NA	TRBD1	TRBJ1-5	CSASRTGSNQPQHF	TGCAGTGCTAGTCGGACAGGGTCTAATCAGCCCCAGCATTTT
TRBV2	NA	NA	TRBJ2-5	CASREQLGPETQYF	TGTGCCAGCAGAGAACAACTGGGGCCGGAGACCCAGTACTTC
TRBV24-1	NA	NA	TRBJ2-7	CASRLGGLYEQYF	TGTGCCTCCCGTCTAGGGGGACTTTACGAGCAGTACTTC
TRBV6-2/TRBV6-3	few	TRBD1	TRBJ1-2	CASSYPDSTGSGYTF	TGTGCCAGCAGTTACCCCGACTCGACAGGGAGCGGCTACACCTTC
TRBV6-5	NA	NA	TRBJ2-7	CASSYSWGSSYNEQYF	TGTGCCAGCAGTTACTCATGGGGGAGCTCCTACAATGAGCAGTACTTC
TRBV7-9	few	TRBD1	TRBJ1-1	CASSLGTGVLNTEAFF	TGTGCCAGCAGCTTGGGGACAGGGGTCTTGAACACTGAAGCTTTCTTT
TRBV6-5	once	NA	TRBJ1-2	CASTGDPSEKEGYTF	TGTGCCAGCACCGGAGACCCCTCTGAAAAGGAGGGCTACACCTTC
TRBV6-5	NA	NA	TRBJ1-6	CASSYSAHESYNSPLHF	TGTGCCAGCAGTTACTCGGCACACGAGAGTTATAATTCACCCCTCCACTTT
TRBV29-1	NA	NA	TRBJ1-2	CSVVGLGGYTF	TGCAGCGTTGTTGGGCTCGGTGGCTACACCTTC
TRBV7-8	NA	TRBD1	TRBJ2-3	CASRIGTGRDTQYF	TGTGCCAGCAGGATAGGGACAGGGAGGGATACGCAGTATTTT
TRBV27	NA	NA	TRBJ1-1	CASSLSGHLNTEAFF	TGTGCCAGCAGTTTATCGGGACACCTGAACACTGAAGCTTTCTTT
TRBV27	NA	NA	TRBJ2-7	CASSYEYF	TGTGCCAGCAGTTATGAGTACTTC
TRBV10-3	few	NA	TRBJ2-1	CAISALGAGNNEQFF	TGTGCCATCAGTGCCTTAGGGGCGGGAAACAATGAGCAGTTCTTC
TRBV12-3/TRBV12-4	few	NA	TRBJ1-2	CASSFRHPPNYGYTF	TGTGCCAGCAGTTTTCGACACCCTCCTAACTATGGCTACACCTTC
TRBV5-1	NA	NA	TRBJ2-1	CASSLNDRSYNEQFF	TGCGCCAGCAGCTTAAACGACAGGTCCTACAATGAGCAGTTCTTC
TRBV7-2	few	NA	TRBJ2-3	CASSPPGTDTQYF	TGTGCCAGCAGCCCCCCGGGGACAGATACGCAGTATTTT
TRBV5-1	NA	TRBD2	TRBJ2-7	CASRAGAATMEQYF	TGCGCCAGCCGCGCGGGAGCCGCTACGATGGAGCAGTACTTC
TRBV12-3/TRBV12-4	few	NA	TRBJ2-1	CASGSDLYNEQFF	TGTGCCAGCGGATCGGATCTATACAATGAGCAGTTCTTC
TRBV29-1	few	TRBD1	TRBJ2-6	CSVPDRAGANVLTF	TGCAGCGTTCCGGACAGGGCTGGGGCCAACGTCCTGACTTTC
TRBV5-1	NA	NA	TRBJ1-5	CASSPEDRSNQPQHF	TGCGCCAGCAGCCCCGAGGACCGTAGCAATCAGCCCCAGCATTTT
TRBV7-6	NA	TRBD1	TRBJ2-1	CASSLRAPGQGGNEQFF	TGTGCCAGCAGCCTCCGCGCACCGGGACAGGGGGGAAATGAGCAGTTCTTC
TRBV24-1	NA	NA	TRBJ2-6	CATSVGPSGANVLTF	TGTGCCACCAGTGTGGGGCCCTCTGGGGCCAACGTCCTGACTTTC
TRBV6-6	NA	NA	TRBJ2-7	CASSPGHNYEQYF	TGTGCCAGCAGTCCAGGGCACAACTACGAGCAGTACTTC
TRBV5-1	few	NA	TRBJ2-5	CASSWEPGTQETQYF	TGCGCCAGCAGCTGGGAACCCGGCACCCAAGAGACCCAGTACTTC
TRBV20-1	few	NA	TRBJ2-3	CSAKPDTQYF	TGCAGTGCCAAGCCAGATACGCAGTATTTT
TRBV29-1	few	TRBD1	TRBJ2-1	CSVEVPGGVSHEQFF	TGCAGCGTTGAAGTACCAGGGGGCGTTAGCCATGAGCAGTTCTTC
TRBV6-6	NA	NA	TRBJ2-7	CASSRDAALYEQYF	TGTGCCAGCAGCCGGGACGCGGCCCTCTACGAGCAGTACTTC
TRBV5-1	NA	TRBD2	TRBJ2-1	CASSFSGTAAYNEQFF	TGCGCCAGCAGCTTTAGCGGGACCGCGGCCTACAATGAGCAGTTCTTC
TRBV7-8	NA	NA	TRBJ2-3	CASSKHQESQYF	TGTGCCAGCAGCAAGCACCAGGAGTCGCAGTATTTT
TRBV20-1	NA	TRBD2	TRBJ2-1	CSVLRTSGISEQFF	TGCAGTGTACTTAGGACTAGCGGAATTAGTGAGCAGTTCTTC
TRBV28	many	TRBD2	TRBJ2-5	CASSSYRLAGGETQYF	TGTGCCAGCAGTTCCTACCGACTAGCGGGAGGGGAGACCCAGTACTTC
TRBV5-6	NA	TRBD2	TRBJ2-1	CASSPLLAGEGNEQFF	TGTGCCAGCAGCCCCCTACTAGCGGGAGAGGGCAATGAGCAGTTCTTC
TRBV5-1	NA	TRBD1	TRBJ2-1	CASSKDRFENNEQFF	TGCGCCAGCAGCAAGGACAGGTTTGAAAACAATGAGCAGTTCTTC
TRBV6-5	NA	NA	TRBJ2-1	CAGSYGAVSYNEQFF	TGTGCCGGCAGTTATGGGGCAGTATCATACAATGAGCAGTTCTTC
TRBV15	few	NA	TRBJ1-2	CATSPRLEEGYTF	TGTGCCACCAGCCCACGACTTGAGGAAGGCTACACCTTC
TRBV6-6	NA	NA	TRBJ1-1	CASISSDWNTEAFF	TGTGCCAGCATTTCCTCAGACTGGAACACTGAAGCTTTCTTT
TRBV12-3/TRBV12-4	NA	TRBD2	TRBJ2-1	CASSLSRLANNEQFF	TGTGCCAGCAGTTTAAGTCGACTAGCAAACAATGAGCAGTTCTTC
TRBV3-1	NA	NA	TRBJ2-1	CASSQARTFPADEQFF	TGTGCCAGCAGCCAGGCAAGGACTTTCCCTGCCGATGAGCAGTTCTTC
TRBV6-6	NA	NA	TRBJ1-5	CASSYKVSHQPQHF	TGTGCCAGCAGTTACAAAGTGTCCCATCAGCCCCAGCATTTT
TRBV3-1	many	TRBD2	TRBJ2-7	CASSQEGSGSYEQYF	TGTGCCAGCAGCCAAGAGGGGAGCGGGAGCTACGAGCAGTACTTC
TRBV20-1	NA	TRBD2	TRBJ2-5	CSARGNSVSSGGQETQYF	TGCAGTGCTCGGGGGAATAGCGTTTCCTCGGGAGGGCAAGAGACCCAGTACTTC
TRBV12-3/TRBV12-4	few	NA	TRBJ1-5	CASSPTGQSNQPQHF	TGTGCCAGCAGCCCAACAGGGCAGAGCAATCAGCCCCAGCATTTT
TRBV28	NA	NA	TRBJ1-2	CASTQNLGYGYTF	TGTGCCAGCACCCAAAACCTGGGATATGGCTACACCTTC
TRBV28	NA	TRBD2	TRBJ2-1	CASTLEGGYNGQFF	TGCGCCAGCACTTTGGAGGGAGGGTACAATGGGCAGTTCTTC
TRBV20-1	NA	TRBD2	TRBJ2-1	CSSGRSYNEQFF	TGCAGTAGCGGGAGATCCTACAATGAGCAGTTCTTC
TRBV20-1	once	NA	TRBJ2-7	CSATNPSRNYEQYF	TGCAGTGCTACGAATCCCTCCAGGAACTACGAGCAGTACTTC
TRBV4-3	few	NA	TRBJ2-3	CASSQEPESTDTQYF	TGCGCCAGCAGCCAAGAACCCGAGAGCACAGATACGCAGTATTTT
TRBV5-1	once	TRBD2	TRBJ2-7	CASRSLAGDVYEQYF	TGCGCCAGCAGGTCACTAGCGGGAGATGTTTACGAGCAGTACTTC
TRBV28	NA	TRBD2	TRBJ2-1	CASSVYSGEGLEQFF	TGTGCCAGCAGTGTATATTCCGGTGAGGGACTAGAGCAGTTCTTC
TRBV11-2	NA	NA	TRBJ2-4	CASSLQGYIQYF	TGTGCCAGCAGCTTACAAGGGTACATTCAGTACTTC
TRBV3-1	NA	NA	TRBJ2-1	CASSPGPLANNEQFF	TGTGCCAGCAGCCCTGGACCACTGGCTAACAATGAGCAGTTCTTC
TRBV28	NA	NA	TRBJ2-7	CATGSHEQYF	TGTGCTACAGGCAGCCACGAGCAGTACTTC
TRBV12-3/TRBV12-4	few	NA	TRBJ1-1	CASSLWDGGGTEAFF	TGTGCCAGCAGTTTATGGGATGGGGGAGGCACTGAAGCTTTCTTT
TRBV20-1	few	TRBD2	TRBJ2-7	CSAATGTSVIYEQYF	TGCAGTGCTGCCACCGGGACTAGCGTCATCTACGAGCAGTACTTC